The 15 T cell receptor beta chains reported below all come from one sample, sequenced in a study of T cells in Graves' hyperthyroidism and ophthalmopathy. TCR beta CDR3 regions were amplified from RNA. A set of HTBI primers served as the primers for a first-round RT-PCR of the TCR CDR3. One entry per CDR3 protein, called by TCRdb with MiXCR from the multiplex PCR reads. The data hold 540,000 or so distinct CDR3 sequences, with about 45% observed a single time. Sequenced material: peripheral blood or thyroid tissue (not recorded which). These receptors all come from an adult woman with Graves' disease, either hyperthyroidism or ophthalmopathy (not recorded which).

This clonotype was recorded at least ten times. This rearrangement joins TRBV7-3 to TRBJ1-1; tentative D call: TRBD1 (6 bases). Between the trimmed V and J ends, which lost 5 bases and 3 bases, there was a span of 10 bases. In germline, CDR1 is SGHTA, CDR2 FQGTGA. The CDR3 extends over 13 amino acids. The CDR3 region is CASSPQGYTEAFF. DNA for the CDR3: TGTGCCAGCAGCCCCCAGGGGTACACTGAAGCTTTCTTT.

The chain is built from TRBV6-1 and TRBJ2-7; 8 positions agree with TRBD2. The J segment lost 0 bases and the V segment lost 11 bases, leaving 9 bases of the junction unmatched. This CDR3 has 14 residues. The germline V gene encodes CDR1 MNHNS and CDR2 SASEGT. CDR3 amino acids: CAARGSGSSYEQYF. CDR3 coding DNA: TGTGCCGCACGGGGCAGCGGGAGCTCCTACGAGCAGTACTTC.

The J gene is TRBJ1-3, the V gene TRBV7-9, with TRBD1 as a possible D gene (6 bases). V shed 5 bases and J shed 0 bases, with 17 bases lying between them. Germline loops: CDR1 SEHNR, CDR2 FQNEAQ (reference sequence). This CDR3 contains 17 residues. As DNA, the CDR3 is TGTGCCAGCAGCCAAATCCGGGGGCGATCCTCTGGAAACACCATATATTTT. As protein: CASSQIRGRSSGNTIYF.

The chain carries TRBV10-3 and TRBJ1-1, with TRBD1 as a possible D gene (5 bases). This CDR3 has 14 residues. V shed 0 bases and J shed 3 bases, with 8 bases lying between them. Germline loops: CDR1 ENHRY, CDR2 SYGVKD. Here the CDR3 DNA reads TGTGCCATCAGTGAGTCCACAGGATACACTGAAGCTTTCTTT. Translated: CAISESTGYTEAFF.

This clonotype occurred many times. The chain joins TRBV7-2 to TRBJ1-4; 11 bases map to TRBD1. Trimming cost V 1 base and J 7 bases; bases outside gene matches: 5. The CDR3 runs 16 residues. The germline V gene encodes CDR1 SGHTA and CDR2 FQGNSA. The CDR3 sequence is CASSLDSGTGGEKLFF. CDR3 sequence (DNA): TGTGCCAGCAGCTTAGACTCCGGGACAGGGGGTGAAAAACTGTTTTTT.

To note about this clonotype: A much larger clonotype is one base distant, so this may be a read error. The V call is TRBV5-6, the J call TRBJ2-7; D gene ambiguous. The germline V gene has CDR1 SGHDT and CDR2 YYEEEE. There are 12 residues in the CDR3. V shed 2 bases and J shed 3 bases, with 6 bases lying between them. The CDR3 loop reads CASSFQRYEQYF. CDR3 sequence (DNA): TGTGCCAGCAGCTTCCAGCGCTACGAGCAGTACTTC.

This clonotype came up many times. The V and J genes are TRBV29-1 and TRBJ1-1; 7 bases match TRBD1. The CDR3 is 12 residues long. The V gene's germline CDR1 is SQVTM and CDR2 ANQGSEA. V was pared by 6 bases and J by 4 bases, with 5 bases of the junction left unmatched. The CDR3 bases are TGCAGCGTCCCCTCAGGGGGCACTGAAGCTTTCTTT. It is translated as CSVPSGGTEAFF.

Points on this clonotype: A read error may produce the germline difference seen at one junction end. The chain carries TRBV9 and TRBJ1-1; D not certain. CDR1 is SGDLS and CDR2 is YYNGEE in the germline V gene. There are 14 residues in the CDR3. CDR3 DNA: TGCGCCAGCAGCCTTAGCCTCACTACCAGTGAAGCTTTCTTT. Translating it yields CASSLSLTTSEAFF.

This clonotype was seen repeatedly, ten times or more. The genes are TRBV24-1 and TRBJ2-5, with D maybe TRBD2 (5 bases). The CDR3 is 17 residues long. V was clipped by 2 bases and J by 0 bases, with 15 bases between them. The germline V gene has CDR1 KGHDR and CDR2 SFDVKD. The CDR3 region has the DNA TGTGCCACCAGTGATTCCGCCCGAGGGAGTTACCAAGAGACCCAGTACTTC. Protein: CATSDSARGSYQETQYF.

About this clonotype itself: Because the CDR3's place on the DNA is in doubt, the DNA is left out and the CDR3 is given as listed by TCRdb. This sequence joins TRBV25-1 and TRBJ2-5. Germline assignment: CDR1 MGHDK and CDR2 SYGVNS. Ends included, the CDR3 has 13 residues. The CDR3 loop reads CACSARNQETQYF.

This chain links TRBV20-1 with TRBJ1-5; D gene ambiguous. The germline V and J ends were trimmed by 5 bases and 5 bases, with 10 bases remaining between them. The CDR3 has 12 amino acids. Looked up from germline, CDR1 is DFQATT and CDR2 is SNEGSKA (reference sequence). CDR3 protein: CSAGIGDQPQHF. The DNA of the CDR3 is TGCAGTGCTGGGATTGGCGATCAGCCCCAGCATTTT.

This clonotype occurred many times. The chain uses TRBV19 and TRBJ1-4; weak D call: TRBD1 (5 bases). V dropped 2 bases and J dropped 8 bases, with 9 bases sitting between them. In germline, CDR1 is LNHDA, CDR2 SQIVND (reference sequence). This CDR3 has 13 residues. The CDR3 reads CASSIPGDEKLFF. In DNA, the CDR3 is TGTGCCAGTAGTATACCGGGGGACGAAAAACTGTTTTTT. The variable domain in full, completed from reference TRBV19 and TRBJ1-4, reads DGGITQSPKYLFRKEGQNVTLSCEQNLNHDAMYWYRQDPGQGLRLIYYSQIVNDFQKGDIAEGYSVSREKKESFPLTVTSAQKNPTAFYLCASSIPGDEKLFFGSGTQLSVL.

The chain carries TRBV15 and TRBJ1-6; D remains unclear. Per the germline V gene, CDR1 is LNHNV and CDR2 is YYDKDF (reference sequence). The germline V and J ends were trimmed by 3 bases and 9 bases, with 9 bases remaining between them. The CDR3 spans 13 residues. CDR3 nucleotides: TGTGCCACCAGCAGGGCTACTGGTTCACCCCTCCACTTT. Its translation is CATSRATGSPLHF.

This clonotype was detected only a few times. CDR3 in DNA: TGTGCCAGCAGATCGACAGGGATTGAAGCTTTCTTT. Its translation: CASRSTGIEAFF. The gene calls are TRBV2 and TRBJ1-1; 7 bases align to TRBD1. V was pared by 6 bases and J by 7 bases, with 5 bases of the junction left unmatched. Germline values: CDR1 SNHLY, CDR2 FYNNEI. The CDR3 extends over 12 amino acids.

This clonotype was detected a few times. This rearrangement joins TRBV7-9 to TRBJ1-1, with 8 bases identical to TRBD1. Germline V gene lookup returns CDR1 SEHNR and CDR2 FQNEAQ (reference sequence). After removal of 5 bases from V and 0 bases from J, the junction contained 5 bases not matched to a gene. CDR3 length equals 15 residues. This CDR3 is CASSGRDRLNTEAFF. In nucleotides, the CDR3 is TGTGCCAGCAGCGGTCGGGACAGGCTGAACACTGAAGCTTTCTTT.